This T cell receptor (beta chain) was sequenced for a study of blood T cell repertoires in COVID-19. Germline V gene data show CDR1 as SGHTA and CDR2 as FQGNSA. V was shortened by 1 base and J by 8 bases, with 8 bases between the two germline ends. The CDR3 runs to 12 residues. Profiling relied on immunoSEQ multiplex PCR, and the TCRdb table lists in-frame clones only, not all of them. The repertoire holds under 110,000 clones, with over 55% as singletons. The sequencing sample was made of peripheral blood. The chain is built from TRBV7-2 and TRBJ1-2; D remains ambiguous. The TCR comes from a human donor with acute or convalescent COVID-19. The donor label of this sample is uncertain. The CDR3 DNA sequence: TGTGCCAGCAGCTTAGGCACGCAGGGCTACACCTTC. Translating gives CASSLGTQGYTF.